A selection of T cell receptor beta chains follows, all from one sample in a study of T cells in Graves' hyperthyroidism and ophthalmopathy. TCRdb redid the calling of the multiplex PCR reads with MiXCR, one entry per CDR3 protein. The data contain hundreds of thousands of distinct CDR3 sequences, about 20% of them singletons. The sample taken for sequencing was blood. The receptor source for this set is a man in his forties with Graves' ophthalmopathy. The CDR3 runs from the conserved cysteine through the conserved F or W. A D gene is named only where the DNA matches it firmly. The size entry is marked missing in some rows and otherwise reads once, few, many or a size class.

j_call d_call cdr3_length v_call clone_size cdr3_aa cdr3_nt
TRBJ2-7 NA 14 TRBV10-3 few CATGTSPSQDGQYF TGTGCCACCGGGACCTCCCCATCCCAGGACGGGCAGTACTTC
TRBJ2-5 NA 13 TRBV6-2/TRBV6-3 few CAIGGARGETQYF TGTGCCATCGGTGGGGCAAGAGGGGAGACCCAGTACTTC
TRBJ2-7 TRBD2 14 TRBV30 NA CAWTPTSGGYEQYF TGTGCCTGGACCCCGACTAGCGGGGGTTACGAGCAGTACTTC
TRBJ2-7 NA 16 TRBV7-2 many CASSLARGKLSYEQYF TGTGCCAGCAGCTTAGCACGCGGGAAACTCTCCTACGAGCAGTACTTC
TRBJ2-7 NA 15 TRBV3-1 few CASSQRDTWPYEQYF TGTGCCAGCAGCCAGAGAGACACCTGGCCCTACGAGCAGTACTTC
TRBJ2-3 TRBD1 15 TRBV14 NA CASSQDRGQGDTQYF TGTGCCAGCAGCCAAGACAGGGGGCAGGGAGATACGCAGTATTTT
TRBJ2-2 TRBD2 15 TRBV13 few CASSTTSVGAGELFF TGTGCCAGCAGCACAACTAGCGTGGGGGCCGGGGAGCTGTTTTTT
TRBJ1-5 NA 15 TRBV6-1 NA CASSETMGGNQPQHF TGTGCCAGCAGTGAAACGATGGGCGGCAATCAGCCCCAGCATTTT
TRBJ1-1 NA 15 TRBV9 few CASSRPAGVNTEAFF TGTGCCAGCAGCCGCCCGGCGGGGGTGAACACTGAAGCTTTCTTT
TRBJ2-3 NA 15 TRBV6-1 few CASSEIGTSTDTQYF TGTGCCAGCAGTGAAATTGGAACTAGCACAGATACGCAGTATTTT
TRBJ2-7 TRBD1 12 TRBV2 NA CASSAGGAEQYF TGTGCCAGCAGTGCAGGGGGCGCCGAGCAGTACTTC
TRBJ1-2 NA 13 TRBV18 many CASSPPWVGGYTF TGTGCCAGCTCACCACCGTGGGTGGGAGGCTACACCTTC
TRBJ2-4 NA 14 TRBV12-3/TRBV12-4 few CASSLVAAKNIQYF TGTGCCAGCAGTTTAGTAGCGGCCAAAAACATTCAGTACTTC
TRBJ1-1 NA 15 TRBV29-1 NA CSVRPQGTLGTEAFF TGCAGCGTTCGCCCTCAGGGGACCCTGGGCACTGAAGCTTTCTTT
TRBJ2-6 NA 14 TRBV12-3/TRBV12-4 NA CASAWGRGANVLTF TGTGCCAGCGCTTGGGGTAGGGGGGCCAACGTCCTGACTTTC
TRBJ2-3 TRBD2 16 TRBV11-2 few CASSLGLAATRDTQYF TGTGCCAGCAGCTTAGGACTAGCAGCTACTCGGGATACGCAGTATTTT
TRBJ2-7 NA 13 TRBV11-1 many CASSYDLGREQYF TGTGCCAGCAGCTACGACCTCGGCCGTGAGCAGTACTTC
TRBJ2-1 NA 13 TRBV13 few CGSGARFRGEQFF TGTGGGTCCGGGGCCCGGTTTAGGGGTGAGCAGTTCTTC
TRBJ2-3 NA 14 TRBV28 many CASSLFSFGDTQYF TGTGCCAGCAGTTTATTCTCGTTCGGAGATACGCAGTATTTT
TRBJ1-2 TRBD1 15 TRBV30 NA CAWSVGGTGPYGYTF TGTGCCTGGAGTGTAGGTGGGACAGGTCCGTATGGCTACACCTTC
TRBJ2-5 NA 15 TRBV7-2 many CASSLDRRGSETQYF TGTGCCAGCAGCTTAGATCGGCGAGGATCGGAGACCCAGTACTTC
TRBJ2-7 NA 14 TRBV3-1 many CASSPPTRAYEQYF TGTGCCAGCAGCCCCCCGACTAGAGCCTACGAGCAGTACTTC
TRBJ2-7 NA 16 TRBV6-1 NA CASSAVVRSGYYEQYF TGTGCCAGCAGCGCCGTTGTGAGGAGCGGCTACTACGAGCAGTACTTC
TRBJ2-1 TRBD1 15 TRBV11-3 few CASSSMTGAYNEQFF TGTGCCAGCAGCTCCATGACAGGGGCCTACAATGAGCAGTTCTTC
TRBJ1-4 NA 13 TRBV4-1 NA CASSQVLNEKLFF TGCGCCAGCAGCCAAGTCCTTAATGAAAAACTGTTTTTT
TRBJ1-5 NA 11 TRBV28 NA CASRITGPQHF TGTGCCAGCAGAATTACAGGGCCCCAGCATTTT
TRBJ2-1 TRBD1 15 TRBV2 NA CASSAQGATYNEQFF TGTGCCAGCAGCGCACAGGGGGCGACTTACAATGAGCAGTTCTTC
TRBJ2-5 NA 13 TRBV20-1 NA CSARRQPQETQYF TGCAGTGCTAGGCGGCAGCCCCAAGAGACCCAGTACTTC
TRBJ2-3 NA 16 TRBV6-9 once CASSYRKGIGSDTQYF TGTGCCAGCAGTTATAGAAAGGGAATTGGGTCAGATACGCAGTATTTT
TRBJ1-5 TRBD1 15 TRBV5-6 few CASSLEGTGNQPQHF TGTGCCAGCAGCTTGGAGGGGACAGGGAATCAGCCCCAGCATTTT
TRBJ2-1 NA 14 TRBV12-3/TRBV12-4 NA CASSLPPSLPEQFF TGTGCCAGCAGTTTACCCCCCTCCCTACCTGAGCAGTTCTTC
TRBJ2-1 NA 18 TRBV12-3/TRBV12-4 NA CASSLESLRGMGHNEQFF TGTGCCAGCAGCTTGGAAAGTTTAAGGGGAATGGGCCACAATGAGCAGTTCTTC
TRBJ1-3 NA 17 TRBV29-1 NA CSVWGAQGVSSGNTIYF TGCAGCGTTTGGGGCGCGCAGGGTGTGAGCTCTGGAAACACCATATATTTT
TRBJ2-3 TRBD2 17 TRBV24-1 many CATSDFSLAGGRDTQYF TGTGCCACCAGTGATTTTAGCCTAGCGGGAGGAAGAGATACGCAGTATTTT
TRBJ2-7 TRBD1 13 TRBV6-1 many CASGGQGYYEQYF TGTGCCAGCGGGGGACAGGGATACTACGAGCAGTACTTC
TRBJ1-1 TRBD1 16 TRBV3-1 many CASSPRADRVNTEAFF TGTGCCAGCAGCCCCCGGGCGGACAGGGTGAACACTGAAGCTTTCTTT
TRBJ1-4 NA 15 TRBV29-1 few CSVEPDRARDEKLFF TGCAGCGTTGAACCTGACAGAGCGAGGGATGAAAAACTGTTTTTT
TRBJ1-2 NA 12 TRBV2 NA CASRGNNYGYTF TGTGCCAGCCGGGGGAATAACTATGGCTACACCTTC
TRBJ2-2 NA 13 TRBV30 few CAWSVLGSGELFF TGTGCCTGGAGTGTACTGGGGTCCGGGGAGCTGTTTTTT
TRBJ2-3 TRBD2 15 TRBV20-1 NA CSATLRGRITDTQYF TGCAGTGCTACCCTTCGCGGGAGGATAACAGATACGCAGTATTTT
TRBJ1-5 NA 14 TRBV2 many CASSRGYSNQPQHF TGTGCCAGCAGCAGGGGTTATAGCAATCAGCCCCAGCATTTT
TRBJ2-3 TRBD2 17 TRBV11-2 many CASSLRTSAKGADTQYF TGTGCCAGCAGCTTACGGACTAGCGCCAAGGGCGCAGATACGCAGTATTTT
TRBJ2-5 TRBD2 16 TRBV30 few CASSRTSGSPAETQYF TGTGCCTCATCCCGGACTAGCGGGAGTCCTGCAGAGACCCAGTACTTC
TRBJ1-1 TRBD1 14 TRBV5-1 many CASRTGQGMTEAFF TGCGCCAGCAGGACGGGACAGGGTATGACTGAAGCTTTCTTT
TRBJ2-1 NA 12 TRBV20-1 NA CSARVSRREQFF TGCAGTGCTAGAGTGAGCCGCCGCGAGCAGTTCTTC
TRBJ1-5 TRBD1 15 TRBV2 many CASTPDRGSNQPQHF TGTGCCAGCACCCCGGACAGGGGGAGCAATCAGCCCCAGCATTTT
TRBJ2-5 TRBD1 14 TRBV10-3 many CAISELGQEETQYF TGTGCCATCAGTGAGTTAGGACAGGAAGAGACCCAGTACTTC
TRBJ2-7 TRBD1 17 TRBV28 NA CASRFGKGAHFSYEQYF TGTGCCAGCAGATTCGGGAAGGGGGCCCACTTTTCCTACGAGCAGTACTTC
TRBJ2-3 TRBD2 16 TRBV15 NA CATSSLAGAYSDTQYF TGTGCCACCAGCAGTTTAGCGGGAGCGTATTCAGATACGCAGTATTTT